Listed here are 2 T cell receptor beta chains from one sample, sequenced in a study of Ad26.COV2.S vaccination and SARS-CoV-2 variants. Profiling relied on immunoSEQ multiplex PCR, and the TCRdb table lists in-frame clones only, not all of them. The sample yields around 340,000 clones, roughly 90% seen once. Treatment here: about 20 received Ad26.COV2.S at low or high dose, single or two shots; a few received placebo; per-sample allocation not given. Sampling took place 63 days after the first vaccine or placebo injection. Specimen: peripheral blood, collected in a trial of Ad26.COV2.S vaccine versus placebo. The receptors stem from a person between 18 and 59 years old who received the Ad26.COV2.S COVID-19 vaccine or a placebo.

The V call is TRBV4-3, the J call TRBJ1-2, with a possible D match to TRBD1 (6 bases). The ends were cut back, 0 bases at V and 3 bases at J, with 11 bases in the middle. From germline, CDR1 is LGHNA and CDR2 YSLEER. This CDR3 contains 15 residues. The CDR3 DNA sequence: TGCGCCAGCAGCCAAGATAGTGAGGGGGACTATGGCTACACCTTC. This translates into CASSQDSEGDYGYTF.

This chain joins TRBV5-6 and TRBJ2-5; maybe TRBD1 (6 bases). Germline assignment: CDR1 SGHDT and CDR2 YYEEEE. The CDR3 contains 14 residues. The ends were cut back, 4 bases at V and 3 bases at J, with 13 bases in the middle. The CDR3 here is CASSVTGNEETQYF. The CDR3 DNA follows: TGTGCCAGCAGCGTAACAGGGAATGAAGAGACCCAGTACTTC.